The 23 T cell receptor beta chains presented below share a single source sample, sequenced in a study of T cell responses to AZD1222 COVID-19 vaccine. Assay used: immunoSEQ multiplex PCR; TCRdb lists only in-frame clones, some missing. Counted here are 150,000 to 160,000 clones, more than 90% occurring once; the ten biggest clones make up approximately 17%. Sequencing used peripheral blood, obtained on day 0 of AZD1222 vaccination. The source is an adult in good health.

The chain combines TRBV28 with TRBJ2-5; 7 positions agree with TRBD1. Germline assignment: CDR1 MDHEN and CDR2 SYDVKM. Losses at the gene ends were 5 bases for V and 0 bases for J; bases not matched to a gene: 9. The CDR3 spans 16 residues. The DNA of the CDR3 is TGTGCCAGCAGTCCTCCCCCGACAGGGCACCAAGAGACCCAGTACTTC. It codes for CASSPPPTGHQETQYF.

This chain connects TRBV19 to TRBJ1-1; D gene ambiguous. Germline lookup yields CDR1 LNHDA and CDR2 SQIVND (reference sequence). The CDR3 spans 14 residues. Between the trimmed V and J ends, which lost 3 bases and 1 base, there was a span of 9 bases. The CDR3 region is CASSILDSNTEAFF. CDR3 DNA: TGTGCCAGTAGTATTCTGGATTCGAACACTGAAGCTTTCTTT.

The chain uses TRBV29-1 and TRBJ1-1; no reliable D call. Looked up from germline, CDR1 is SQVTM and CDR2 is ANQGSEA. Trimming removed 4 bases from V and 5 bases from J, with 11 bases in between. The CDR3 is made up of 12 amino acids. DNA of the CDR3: TGCAGCGTTGGAGGTTTCGTGACTGAAGCTTTCTTT. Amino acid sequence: CSVGGFVTEAFF.

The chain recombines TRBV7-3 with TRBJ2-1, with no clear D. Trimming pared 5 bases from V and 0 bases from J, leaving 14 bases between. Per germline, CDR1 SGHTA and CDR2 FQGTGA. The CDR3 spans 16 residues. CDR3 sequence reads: CASSAVGRSSYNEQFF. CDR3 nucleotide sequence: TGTGCCAGCAGCGCCGTTGGGCGGAGCTCCTACAATGAGCAGTTCTTC. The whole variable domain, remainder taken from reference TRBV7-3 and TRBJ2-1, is GAGVSQTPSNKVTEKGKYVELRCDPISGHTALYWYRQSLGQGPEFLIYFQGTGAADDSGLPNDRFFAVRPEGSVSTLKIQRTERGDSAVYLCASSAVGRSSYNEQFFGPGTRLTVL.

The CDR3 nucleotides read TGTGCCAGCAGCGTAGCCCCAGGGAATGGCGCTGAAGCTTTCTTT. It specifies CASSVAPGNGAEAFF. V gene TRBV9 combines with J gene TRBJ1-1; TRBD1 is a possible D gene (5 bases). CDR1 is SGDLS and CDR2 is YYNGEE in the germline V gene. The V end was cut by 0 bases, the J end by 6 bases, with 15 bases between. The CDR3 is 15 residues long. The full variable domain, completed using reference TRBV9 and TRBJ1-1, is DSGVTQTPKHLITATGQRVTLRCSPRSGDLSVYWYQQSLDQGLQFLIQYYNGEERAKGNILERFSAQQFPDLHSELNLSSLELGDSALYFCASSVAPGNGAEAFFGQGTRLTVV.

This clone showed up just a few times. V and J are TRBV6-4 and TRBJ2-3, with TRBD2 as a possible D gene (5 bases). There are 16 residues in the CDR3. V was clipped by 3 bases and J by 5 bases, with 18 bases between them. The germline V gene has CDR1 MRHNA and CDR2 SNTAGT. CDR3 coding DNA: TGTGCCAGCAGTGAGGTGTGGGAGATAGCAGGAGATACGCAGTATTTT. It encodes CASSEVWEIAGDTQYF.

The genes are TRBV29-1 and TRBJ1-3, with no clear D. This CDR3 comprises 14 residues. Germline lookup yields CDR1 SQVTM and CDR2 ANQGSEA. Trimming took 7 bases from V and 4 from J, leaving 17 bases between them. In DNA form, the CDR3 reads TGCAGCGCCTCCCCATCAACGCGCGGAAACACCATATATTTT. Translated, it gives CSASPSTRGNTIYF.

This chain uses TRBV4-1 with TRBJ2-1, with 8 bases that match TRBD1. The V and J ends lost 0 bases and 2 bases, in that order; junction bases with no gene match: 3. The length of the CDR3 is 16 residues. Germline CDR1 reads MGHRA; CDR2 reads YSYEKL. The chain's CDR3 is CASSQDGQGPYNEQFF. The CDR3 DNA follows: TGCGCCAGCAGCCAAGACGGACAGGGTCCCTACAATGAGCAGTTCTTC.

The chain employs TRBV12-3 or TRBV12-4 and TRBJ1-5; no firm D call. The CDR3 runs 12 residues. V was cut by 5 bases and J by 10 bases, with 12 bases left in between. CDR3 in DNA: TGTGCCAGCAGTCTCGCGCGCGCACCCCAGCATTTT. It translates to CASSLARAPQHF.

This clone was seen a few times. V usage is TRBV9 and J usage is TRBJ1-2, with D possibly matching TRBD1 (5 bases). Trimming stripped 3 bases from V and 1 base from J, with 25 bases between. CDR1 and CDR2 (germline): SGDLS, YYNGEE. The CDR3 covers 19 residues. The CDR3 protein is CASSARDLSPRPINYGYTF. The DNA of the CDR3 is TGTGCCAGCAGCGCCCGGGACCTCTCTCCCCGCCCGATTAACTATGGCTACACCTTC.

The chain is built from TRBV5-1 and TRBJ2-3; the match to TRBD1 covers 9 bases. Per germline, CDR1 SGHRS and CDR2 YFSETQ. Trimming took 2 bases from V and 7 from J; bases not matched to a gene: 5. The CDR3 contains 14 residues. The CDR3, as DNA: TGCGCCAGCAGCTTAACAGGGGGCGCGAATACGCAGTATTTT. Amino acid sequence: CASSLTGGANTQYF.

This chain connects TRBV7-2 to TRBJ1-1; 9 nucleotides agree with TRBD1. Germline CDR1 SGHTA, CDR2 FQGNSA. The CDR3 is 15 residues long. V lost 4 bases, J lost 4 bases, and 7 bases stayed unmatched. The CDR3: CASSSWGQGGTEAFF. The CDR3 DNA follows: TGTGCCAGCAGCTCGTGGGGACAGGGTGGCACTGAAGCTTTCTTT.

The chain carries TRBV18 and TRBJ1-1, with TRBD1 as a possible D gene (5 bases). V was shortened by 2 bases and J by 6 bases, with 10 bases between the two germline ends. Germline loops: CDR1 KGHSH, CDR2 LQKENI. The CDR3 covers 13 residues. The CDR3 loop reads CASSPGRDPEAFF. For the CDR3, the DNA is TGTGCCAGCTCACCAGGGCGGGACCCTGAAGCTTTCTTT.

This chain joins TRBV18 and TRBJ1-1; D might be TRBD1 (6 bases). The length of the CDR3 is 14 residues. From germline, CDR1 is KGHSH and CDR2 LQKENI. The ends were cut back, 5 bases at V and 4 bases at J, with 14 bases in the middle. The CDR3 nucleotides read TGTGCCAGCTCAGCCCGGGGGCCGGGCACTGAAGCTTTCTTT. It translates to CASSARGPGTEAFF.

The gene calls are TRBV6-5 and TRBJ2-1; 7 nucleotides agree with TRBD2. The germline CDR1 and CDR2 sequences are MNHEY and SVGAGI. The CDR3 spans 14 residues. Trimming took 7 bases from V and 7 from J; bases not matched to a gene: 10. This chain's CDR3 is CASKLASGYNEQFF. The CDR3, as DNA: TGTGCCAGCAAATTGGCTAGCGGATATAATGAGCAGTTCTTC.

This CDR3 reads CASTQTSGSRVFNEQFF. The CDR3 DNA follows: TGTGCCAGCACCCAGACTAGCGGGAGCCGCGTTTTCAATGAGCAGTTCTTC. The chain couples TRBV19 to TRBJ2-1, with 12 bases matching TRBD2. Per germline, CDR1 LNHDA and CDR2 SQIVND (reference sequence). V was pared by 9 bases and J by 6 bases, with 15 bases of the junction left unmatched. CDR3 length: 17 residues. Filled out from reference TRBV19 and TRBJ2-1, the complete variable domain reads DGGITQSPKYLFRKEGQNVTLSCEQNLNHDAMYWYRQDPGQGLRLIYYSQIVNDFQKGDIAEGYSVSREKKESFPLTVTSAQKNPTAFYLCASTQTSGSRVFNEQFFGPGTRLTVL.

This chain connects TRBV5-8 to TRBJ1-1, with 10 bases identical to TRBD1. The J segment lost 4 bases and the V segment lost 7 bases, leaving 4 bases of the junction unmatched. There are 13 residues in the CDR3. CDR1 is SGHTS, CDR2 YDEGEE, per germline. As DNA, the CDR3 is TGTGCCAGCTTCCGGGACAGGGGCACTGAAGCTTTCTTT. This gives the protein CASFRDRGTEAFF.

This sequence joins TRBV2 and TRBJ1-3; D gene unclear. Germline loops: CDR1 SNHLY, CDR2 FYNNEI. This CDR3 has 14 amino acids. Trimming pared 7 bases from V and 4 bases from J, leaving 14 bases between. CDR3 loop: CASTVEGRGNTIYF. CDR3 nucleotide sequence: TGTGCCAGCACCGTGGAAGGGCGCGGAAACACCATATATTTT.

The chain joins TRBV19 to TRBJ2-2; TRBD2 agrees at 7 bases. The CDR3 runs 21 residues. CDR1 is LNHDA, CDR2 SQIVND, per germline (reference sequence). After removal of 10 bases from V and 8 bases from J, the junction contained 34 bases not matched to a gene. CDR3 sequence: CATSTGLETFLGGSRAGELFF. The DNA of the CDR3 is TGTGCCACTTCGACGGGACTCGAGACCTTCCTAGGCGGGAGTAGGGCAGGGGAGCTGTTTTTT.

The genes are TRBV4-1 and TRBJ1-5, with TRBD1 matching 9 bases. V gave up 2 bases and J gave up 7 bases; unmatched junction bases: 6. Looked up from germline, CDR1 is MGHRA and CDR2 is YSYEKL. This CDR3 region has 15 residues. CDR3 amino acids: CASSQPDRGEQPQHF. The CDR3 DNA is TGCGCCAGCAGCCAACCCGACAGGGGGGAACAGCCCCAGCATTTT.

CDR3 coding DNA: TGCGCCAGCAGCTGGGTGGGGACGGCTGAAGCTTTCTTT. It encodes CASSWVGTAEAFF. The genes are TRBV5-1 and TRBJ1-1, with D possibly matching TRBD1 (5 bases). This CDR3 comprises 13 residues. V was trimmed by 3 bases and J by 6 bases, leaving 12 bases between them. The germline CDR1 and CDR2 sequences are SGHRS and YFSETQ.

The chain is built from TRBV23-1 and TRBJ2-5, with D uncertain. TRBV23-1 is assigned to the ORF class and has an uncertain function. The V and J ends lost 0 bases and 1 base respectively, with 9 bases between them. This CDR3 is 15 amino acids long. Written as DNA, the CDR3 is TGCGCCAGCAGTCAATCGCTACAGCGCCAAGAGACCCAGTACTTC. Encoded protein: CASSQSLQRQETQYF.

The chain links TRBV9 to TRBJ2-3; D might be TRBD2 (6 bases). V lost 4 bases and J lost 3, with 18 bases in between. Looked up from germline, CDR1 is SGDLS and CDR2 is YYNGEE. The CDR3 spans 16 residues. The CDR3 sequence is CASSRRWGDSTDTQYF. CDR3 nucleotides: TGTGCCAGCAGCCGGAGGTGGGGGGATTCGACAGATACGCAGTATTTT.